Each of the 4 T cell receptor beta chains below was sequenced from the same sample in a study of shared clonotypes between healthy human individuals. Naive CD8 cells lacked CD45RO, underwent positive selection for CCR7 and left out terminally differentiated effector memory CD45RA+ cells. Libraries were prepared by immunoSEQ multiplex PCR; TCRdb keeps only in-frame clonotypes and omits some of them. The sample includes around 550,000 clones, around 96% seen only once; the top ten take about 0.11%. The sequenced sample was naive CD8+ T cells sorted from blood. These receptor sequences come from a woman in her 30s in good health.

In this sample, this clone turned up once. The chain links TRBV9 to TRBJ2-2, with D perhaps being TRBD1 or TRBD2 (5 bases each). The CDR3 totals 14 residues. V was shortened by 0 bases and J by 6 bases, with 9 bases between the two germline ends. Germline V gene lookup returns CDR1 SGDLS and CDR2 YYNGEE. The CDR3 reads CASSVVRGAGELFF. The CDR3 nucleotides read TGTGCCAGCAGCGTAGTAAGGGGAGCCGGGGAGCTGTTTTTT.

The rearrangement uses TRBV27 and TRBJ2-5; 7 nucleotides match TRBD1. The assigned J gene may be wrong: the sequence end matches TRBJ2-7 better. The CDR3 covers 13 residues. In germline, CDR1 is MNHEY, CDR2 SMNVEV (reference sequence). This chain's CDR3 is CASRYGTAYEQYF. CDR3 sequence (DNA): TGTGCCAGCAGGTATGGGACAGCCTACGAGCAGTACTTC.

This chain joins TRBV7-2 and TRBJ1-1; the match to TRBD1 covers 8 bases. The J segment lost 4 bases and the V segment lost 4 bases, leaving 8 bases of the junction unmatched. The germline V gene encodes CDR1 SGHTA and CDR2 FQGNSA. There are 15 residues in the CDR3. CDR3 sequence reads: CASSWQGARGTEAFF. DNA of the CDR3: TGTGCCAGCAGCTGGCAGGGGGCCAGGGGCACTGAAGCTTTCTTT.

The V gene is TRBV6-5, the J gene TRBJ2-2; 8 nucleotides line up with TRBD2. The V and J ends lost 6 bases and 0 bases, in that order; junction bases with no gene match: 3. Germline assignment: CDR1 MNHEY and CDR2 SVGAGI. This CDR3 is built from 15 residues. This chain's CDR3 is CASSLGLANTGELFF. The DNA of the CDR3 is TGTGCCAGCAGCTTGGGACTAGCGAACACCGGGGAGCTGTTTTTT.